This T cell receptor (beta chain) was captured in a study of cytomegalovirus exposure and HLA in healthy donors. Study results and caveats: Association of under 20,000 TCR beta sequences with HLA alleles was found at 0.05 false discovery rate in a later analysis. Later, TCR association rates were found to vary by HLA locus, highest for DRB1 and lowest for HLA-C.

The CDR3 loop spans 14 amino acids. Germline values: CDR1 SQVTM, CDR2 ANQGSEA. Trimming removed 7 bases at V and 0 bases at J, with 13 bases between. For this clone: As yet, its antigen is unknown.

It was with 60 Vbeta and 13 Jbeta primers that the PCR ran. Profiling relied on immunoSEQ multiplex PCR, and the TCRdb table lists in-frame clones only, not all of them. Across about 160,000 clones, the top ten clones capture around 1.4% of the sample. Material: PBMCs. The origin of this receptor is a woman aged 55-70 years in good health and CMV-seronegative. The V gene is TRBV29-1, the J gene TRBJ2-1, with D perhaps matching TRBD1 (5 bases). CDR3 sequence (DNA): TGCAGCGCCCCGGGCCAGGGCTCCTACAATGAGCAGTTCTTC. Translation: CSAPGQGSYNEQFF.